This T cell receptor beta chain was captured by sequencing in a study of T cells after posttransplantation cyclophosphamide. General observations from the study: Skin or GI-infiltrating T cells shared few TRB sequences with blood. Donor-recipient repertoire similarity was low at 1-2 months, rising over year one.

Germline assignment: CDR1 MNHNY and CDR2 SVGAGI (reference sequence). The ends were cut back, 1 base at V and 0 bases at J, with 8 bases in the middle. The CDR3 contains 15 residues. Method: immunoSEQ multiplex PCR; TCRdb's copy keeps in-frame clones and lacks some. The sample lists tens of thousands of clones; about 83% were seen once. This clone came up once. Antigen: not known. The sequencing input was PBMCs. The J gene is TRBJ2-3, the V gene TRBV6-6, with D uncertain. The TCR sequence derives from a woman aged 60-70 years with a blood cancer, CMV-positive, and with a related stem cell donor. This CDR3 is CASSYWSASTDTQYF. The CDR3 coding sequence is TGTGCCAGCAGTTACTGGAGTGCTAGCACAGATACGCAGTATTTT.